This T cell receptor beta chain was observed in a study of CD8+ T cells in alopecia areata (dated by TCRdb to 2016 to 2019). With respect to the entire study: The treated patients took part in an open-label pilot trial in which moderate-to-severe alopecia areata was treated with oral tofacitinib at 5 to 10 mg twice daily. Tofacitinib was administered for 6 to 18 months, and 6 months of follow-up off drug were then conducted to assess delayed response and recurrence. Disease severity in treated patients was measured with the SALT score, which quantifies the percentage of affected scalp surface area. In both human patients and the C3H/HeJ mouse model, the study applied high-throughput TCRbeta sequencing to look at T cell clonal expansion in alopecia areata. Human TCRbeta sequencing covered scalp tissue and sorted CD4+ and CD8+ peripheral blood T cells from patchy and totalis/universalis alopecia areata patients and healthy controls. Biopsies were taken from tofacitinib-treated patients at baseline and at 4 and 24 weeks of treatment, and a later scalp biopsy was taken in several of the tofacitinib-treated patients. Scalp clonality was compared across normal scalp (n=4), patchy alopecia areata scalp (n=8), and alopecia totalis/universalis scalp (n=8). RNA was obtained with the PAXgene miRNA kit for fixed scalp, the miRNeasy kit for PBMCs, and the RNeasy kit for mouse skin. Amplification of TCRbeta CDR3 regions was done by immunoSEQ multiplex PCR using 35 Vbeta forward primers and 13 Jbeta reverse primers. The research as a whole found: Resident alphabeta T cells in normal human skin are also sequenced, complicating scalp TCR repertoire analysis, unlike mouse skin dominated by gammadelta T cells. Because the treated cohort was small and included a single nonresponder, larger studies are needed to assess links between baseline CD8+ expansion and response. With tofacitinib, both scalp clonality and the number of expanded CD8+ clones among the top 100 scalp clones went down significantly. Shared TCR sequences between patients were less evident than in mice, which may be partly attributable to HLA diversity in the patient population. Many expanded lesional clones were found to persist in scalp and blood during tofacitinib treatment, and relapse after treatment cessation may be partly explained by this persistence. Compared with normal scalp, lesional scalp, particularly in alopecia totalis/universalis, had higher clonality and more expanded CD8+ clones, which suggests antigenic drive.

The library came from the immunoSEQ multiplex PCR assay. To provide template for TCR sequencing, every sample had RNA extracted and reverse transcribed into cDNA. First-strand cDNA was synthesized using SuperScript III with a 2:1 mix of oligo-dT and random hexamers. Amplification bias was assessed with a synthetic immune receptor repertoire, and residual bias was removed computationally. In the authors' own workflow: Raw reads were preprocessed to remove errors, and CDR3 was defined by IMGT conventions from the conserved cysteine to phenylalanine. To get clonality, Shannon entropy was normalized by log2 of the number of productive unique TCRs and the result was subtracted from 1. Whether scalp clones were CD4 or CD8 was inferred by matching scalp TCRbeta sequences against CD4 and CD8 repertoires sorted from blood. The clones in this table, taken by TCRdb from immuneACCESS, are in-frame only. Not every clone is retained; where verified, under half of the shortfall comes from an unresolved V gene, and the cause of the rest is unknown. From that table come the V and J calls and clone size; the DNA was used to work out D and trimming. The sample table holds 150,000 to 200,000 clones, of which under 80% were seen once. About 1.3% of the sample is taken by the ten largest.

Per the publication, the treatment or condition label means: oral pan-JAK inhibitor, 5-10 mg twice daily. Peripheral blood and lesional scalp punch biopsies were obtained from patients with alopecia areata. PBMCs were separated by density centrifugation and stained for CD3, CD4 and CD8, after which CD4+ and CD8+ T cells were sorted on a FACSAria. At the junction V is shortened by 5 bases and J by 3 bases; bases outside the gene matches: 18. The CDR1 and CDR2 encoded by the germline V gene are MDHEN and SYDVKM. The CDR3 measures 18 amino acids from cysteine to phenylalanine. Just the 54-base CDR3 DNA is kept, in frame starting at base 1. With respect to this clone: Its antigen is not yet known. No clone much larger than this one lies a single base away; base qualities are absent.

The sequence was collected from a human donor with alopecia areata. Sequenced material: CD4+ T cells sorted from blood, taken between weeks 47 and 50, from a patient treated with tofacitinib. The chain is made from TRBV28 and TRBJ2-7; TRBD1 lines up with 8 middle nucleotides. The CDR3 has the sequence CASSSLAGGDMTYYEQYF. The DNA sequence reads TGTGCCAGCAGTAGCCTCGCAGGGGGCGATATGACCTACTACGAGCAGTACTTC.